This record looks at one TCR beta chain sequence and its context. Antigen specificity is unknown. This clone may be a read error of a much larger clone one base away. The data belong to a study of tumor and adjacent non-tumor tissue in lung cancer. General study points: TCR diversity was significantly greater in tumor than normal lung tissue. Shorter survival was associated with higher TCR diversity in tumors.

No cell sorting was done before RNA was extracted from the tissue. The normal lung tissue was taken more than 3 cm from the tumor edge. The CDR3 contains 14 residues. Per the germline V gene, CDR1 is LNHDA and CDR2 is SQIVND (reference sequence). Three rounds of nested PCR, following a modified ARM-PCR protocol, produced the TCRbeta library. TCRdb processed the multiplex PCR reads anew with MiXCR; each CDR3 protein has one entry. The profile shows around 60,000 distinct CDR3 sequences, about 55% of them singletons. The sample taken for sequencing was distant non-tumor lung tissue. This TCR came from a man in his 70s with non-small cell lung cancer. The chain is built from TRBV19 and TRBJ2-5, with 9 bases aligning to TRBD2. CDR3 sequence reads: CANSLGLAQETQYF. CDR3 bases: TGTGCCAATAGTCTCGGACTAGCGCAGGAGACCCAGTACTTC.